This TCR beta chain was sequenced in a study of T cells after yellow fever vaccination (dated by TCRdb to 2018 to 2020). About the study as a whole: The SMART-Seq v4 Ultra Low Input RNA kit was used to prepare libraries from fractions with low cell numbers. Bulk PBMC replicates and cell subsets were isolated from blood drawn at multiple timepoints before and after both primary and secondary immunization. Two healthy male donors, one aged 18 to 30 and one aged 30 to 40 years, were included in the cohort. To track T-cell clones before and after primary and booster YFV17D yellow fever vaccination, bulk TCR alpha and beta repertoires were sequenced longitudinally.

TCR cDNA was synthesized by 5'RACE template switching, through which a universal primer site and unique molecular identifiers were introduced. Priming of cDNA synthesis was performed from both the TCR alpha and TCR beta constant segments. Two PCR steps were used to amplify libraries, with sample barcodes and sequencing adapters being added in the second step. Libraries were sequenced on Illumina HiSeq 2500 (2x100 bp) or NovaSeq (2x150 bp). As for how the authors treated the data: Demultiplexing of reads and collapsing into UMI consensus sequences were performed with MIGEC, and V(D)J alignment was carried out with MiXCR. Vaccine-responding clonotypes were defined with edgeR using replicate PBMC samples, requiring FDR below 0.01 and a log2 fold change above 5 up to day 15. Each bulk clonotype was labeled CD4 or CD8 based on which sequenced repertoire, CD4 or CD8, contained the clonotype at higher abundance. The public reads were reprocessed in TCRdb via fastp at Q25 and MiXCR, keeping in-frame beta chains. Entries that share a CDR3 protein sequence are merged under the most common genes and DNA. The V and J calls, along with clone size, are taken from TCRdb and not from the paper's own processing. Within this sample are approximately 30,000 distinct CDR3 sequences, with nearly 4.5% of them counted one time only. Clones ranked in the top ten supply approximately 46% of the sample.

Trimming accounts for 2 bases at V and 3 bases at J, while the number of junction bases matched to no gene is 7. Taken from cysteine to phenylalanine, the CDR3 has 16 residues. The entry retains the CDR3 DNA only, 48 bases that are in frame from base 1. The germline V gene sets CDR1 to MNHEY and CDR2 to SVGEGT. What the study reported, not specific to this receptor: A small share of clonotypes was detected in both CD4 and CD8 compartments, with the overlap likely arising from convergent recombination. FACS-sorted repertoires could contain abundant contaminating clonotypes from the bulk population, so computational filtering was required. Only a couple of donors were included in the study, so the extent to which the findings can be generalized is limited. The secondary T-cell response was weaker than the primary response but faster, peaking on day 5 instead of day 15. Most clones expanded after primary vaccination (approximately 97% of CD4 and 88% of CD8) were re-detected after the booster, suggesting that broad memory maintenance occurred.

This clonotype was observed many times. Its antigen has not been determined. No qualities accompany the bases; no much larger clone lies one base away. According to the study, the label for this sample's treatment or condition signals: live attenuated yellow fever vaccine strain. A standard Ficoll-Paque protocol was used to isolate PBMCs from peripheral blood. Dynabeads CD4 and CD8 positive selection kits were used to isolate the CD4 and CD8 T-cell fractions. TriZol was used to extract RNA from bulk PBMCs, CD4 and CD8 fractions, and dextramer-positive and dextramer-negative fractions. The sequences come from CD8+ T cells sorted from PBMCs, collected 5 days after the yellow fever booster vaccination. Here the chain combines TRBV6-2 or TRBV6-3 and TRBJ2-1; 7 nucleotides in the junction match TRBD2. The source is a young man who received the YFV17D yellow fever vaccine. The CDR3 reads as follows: CASSYETGGDYNEQFF. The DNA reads TGTGCCAGCAGTTACGAGACGGGAGGCGACTACAATGAGCAGTTCTTC.